The entry below gives a single TCR beta chain sequence along with its context. Its antigen target is currently unknown. No much larger clone is present one base from it, and per-base qualities are unavailable. Reading the germline V gene gives CDR1 SGHDN and CDR2 FVKESK. The cysteine opens and the phenylalanine closes a CDR3 of 13 amino acids. Only CDR3 DNA is held: 39 bases, read in frame from base 1. From V the trimming removes 3 bases and from J it removes 8 bases, while the gene matches leave 2 bases of the junction unaccounted for. In total, roughly 670 healthy bone marrow donors made up the cohort. All cohort members were sampled while nominally healthy, although unrecorded immune exposures were likely present. The donor was CMV seropositive and belonged to the group of more than 250 seropositive cohort members. Every donor gave a peripheral blood sample, and the peripheral blood mononuclear cells from that sample were used for TCR beta sequencing. The Qiagen DNeasy Blood Extraction Kit was used to extract genomic DNA from the blood cell samples.

Library construction relied on the immunoSEQ multiplex PCR assay. For the multiplex PCR, a mixture combining 60 forward primers for TCR Vbeta segments and 13 reverse primers for TCR Jbeta segments was used. Amplification of the CDR3 region of rearranged TCR beta genes was performed with a multiplex PCR assay on genomic DNA. Amplified TCR beta libraries were sequenced as 87-base-pair reads on the Illumina HiSeq System. As for how the authors treated the data: A later analysis counted 65 million to 90 million unique TCR beta chains across the 670 or so repertoires, and some 12 million of these chains were shared by at least two donors. To remove PCR and sequencing errors, raw reads were error-corrected and collapsed into unique sequences using a nearest-neighbor algorithm that merged closely related sequences. To assign V, D and J gene segments, CDR3 sequences were aligned to IMGT reference sequences. Each retained sequence needed at least a six-nucleotide match to both a V gene segment and a J gene segment. A rearrangement was called productive if the CDR3 had no stop codons and remained in frame with V and J, and every other rearrangement was called non-productive. CDR3 was defined according to IMGT convention as the region running from the second conserved V-encoded cysteine to the conserved J-encoded phenylalanine. Sequences without an unambiguous match to a single V gene segment were excluded from the earlier analysis of approximately 600 of the donors. In an earlier analysis of 450 to 700 of the donors, V segments were called functional above 56.7% productive rearrangements and were called segregating when the between-donor standard deviation exceeded 5%. A statistical classification framework was built to diagnose cytomegalovirus status from the catalog of TCR beta chain sequences. A later analysis assigned V and J genes by comparing TCR nucleotide sequences with IMGT/GENE-DB human TR gene sequences. A later analysis assigned CDR3 sequences and most-parsimonious VDJ recombination scenarios with the TCRdist pipeline. A later analysis defined each TCR beta chain by its CDR3 amino acid sequence plus V-gene family, and excluded reads lacking a unique V-gene family. In a later analysis, approximately 640 highly shared, low-generation-probability nucleotide sequences were removed to address suspected cross-contamination and a sequencing artifact. In a later analysis, a clonal expansion index for each public chain was calculated from normalized within-repertoire ranks of inferred template counts. In a later analysis, generation probabilities were computed using a VDJ recombination model fitted to out-of-frame rearrangements, and the results were checked against IGoR. Hypergeometric tests were used in a later analysis to score TCR-TCR, TCR-HLA and TCR-CMV co-occurrence, with a repertoire-size bias correction applied to the TCR pairs. In a later analysis, false discovery rates were estimated by permuting HLA or CMV assignments 20 times. In a later analysis, co-occurring TCRs were grouped using DBSCAN, with TCRdist sequence similarity added in when clustering inside HLA-allele-positive subsets. Co-occurrence clustering excluded repertoires with fewer than 30,000 or more than 120,000 public chains, plus five with anomalous nucleotide sharing. Drawn from immuneACCESS, this table holds only the in-frame rearrangements with V and J called that TCRdb kept. Clones are partly lost; checked studies trace under half to an unresolved V gene and leave the rest unexplained. The DNA gave D and trimming, while V, J and clone size come from that table. Here the sample has about 85,000 clones; about 80% occur a single time. The top ten constitute approximately 23% of the sample.

This entry belongs to a study of cytomegalovirus exposure and HLA in healthy donors (dated by TCRdb to 2016 to 2017). Study-level background: According to an earlier analysis of 550 to 700 of the donors, some 170 million T cells yielded 95 million to 140 million unique TCR beta sequences and more than 250 Gb of sequence data. Donor age, sex, ethnicity and CMV serostatus were compiled alongside the repertoire data. In the later analysis, no new phenotypic data were used to find candidate immune exposures; instead, reliance was placed on TCR beta sequences and their occurrence across donors. The study aimed to test whether cataloging public T cell receptors could reveal signatures of past pathogen exposure. Roughly 5 DR-DQ haplotypes were handled as single units for association and clustering because linkage in the cohort was strong. Every discovery cohort repertoire had been produced on one sequencing platform. In a later genetic analysis, genome-wide SNP genotypes for about 60% of the 666 donors were used, and that subset was treated as a discovery cohort. Both class I and class II loci were covered by HLA typing, at four-digit resolution. A separate validation cohort of roughly 110 different subjects was used in addition to the roughly 700-subject first cohort. In a later analysis, previously published TCR beta repertoires from roughly 710 donors were re-analyzed and high-resolution HLA genotyping was added so that TCR occurrence patterns could be studied. Typing coverage differed by locus: A, B, C, DRB1 and DQB1 were typed in roughly 620-630 donors, DQA1 in roughly 500, DPA1 in 600 to 610, and DPB1 in about 450. On average, 235,054 unique TCR beta nucleotide sequences were sequenced per donor among fewer than 500 genotyped donors of the cohort, with 15% to 20% of those sequences being non-productive. To decide whether each TCR beta V gene segment behaved as functional or pseudogenic, an earlier analysis of some 600 of the donors relied on high-throughput TCR beta sequencing. To predict cytomegalovirus infection status, the study combined high-throughput TCR immunosequencing, statistical association of individual TCRs with disease status, and machine learning. The T cell repertoires of several hundred subjects were profiled by immunosequencing and related to cytomegalovirus serostatus. An early release that covered more than 550 HLA-typed donors contained approximately 300 gigabases of sequencing data and approximately 85 million unique TCR sequences. The genetic ancestry cluster associated with self-reported Caucasian donors included around 76% of the 300 to 450 genotyped donors.

Overall study results and their limits: In a later analysis, the rate of TCR association differed among HLA loci, with DRB1 alleles having the most associated TCRs and HLA-C alleles having the fewest. It was suggested by the authors that the approach could potentially be generalized to other disease states and immunological phenotypes. A further reported finding was that TCR beta sequences accurately predicted the HLA-A and HLA-B alleles for most subjects in the first cohort. A cluster of highly shared sequence variants was judged likely to be a technical artifact of the sequencing pipeline. In a later genetic analysis, fewer N-insertions in productive TCRs were reported among donors in an Asian-associated ancestry cluster than the roughly 700-donor mean. V-gene and J-gene trimming of TCR beta chains was associated with a missense DCLRE1C variant in a later genetic analysis, and the association was replicated in an independent cohort. The classifier was reported to diagnose cytomegalovirus status with high specificity and sensitivity in both the original cohort and the validation cohort. In vitro tests confirmed that a few of the cytomegalovirus-associated TCR beta chains recognize cytomegalovirus antigens. Compared with equally common non-associated chains, HLA-associated TCR beta chains in a later analysis were more clonally expanded and had lower generation probabilities. Correlated functional status among segregating V segments might reflect linkage disequilibrium, but an unknown experimental factor could not be ruled out. At a false discovery rate of 0.05, a later analysis linked about 16,000 TCR beta sequences to specific HLA alleles. Some IMGT-functional V segments, including TRBV6-2 and TRBV6-3, could not be told apart with the 87-base-pair reads, so those segments were excluded. The only immune exposure information available for the cohort was CMV serostatus. Roughly uniform sequencing depth across donors was assumed in presence/absence analyses, although this assumption may not hold. Most CMV-associated TCR beta chains appeared to be HLA-restricted in a later analysis, and the HLA associations seemed to be driven largely by CMV exposure. In an earlier analysis of 587 of the donors, most TCR beta V segments appeared in productive rearrangements about 87% or about 30% of the time, broadly matching IMGT annotations. A later analysis reported that several top co-occurrence clusters appeared linked to parvovirus B19, influenza, CMV and Epstein-Barr virus. This cohort had only TCR beta chains sequenced, and the lack of alpha or paired-chain data limited which features could be detected. Most TCR sequences were observed very rarely across donors, whereas some public TCRs were present in many individuals. Because some donors lacked HLA typing at each locus, the association tests relied only on the typed subset. When HLA alleles, especially DR and DQ, strongly co-occurred, TCR associations were difficult to assign to individual alleles. About 17 rarely observed V segments, including chromosome 9 orphons, were excluded from the earlier analysis of several hundred of the donors because counts were too low. In the study, 150 to 200 TCR beta chains were listed as associated with cytomegalovirus.

Sequenced sample: PBMCs. This clonotype originated in a woman aged 45-60 years in good health and CMV-seropositive. In this chain, TRBV14 is recombined with TRBJ1-4, with 8 bases matching TRBD1. The nucleotide sequence reads TGTGCCAGCAGCCAGACAGGGGTCGAAAAACTGTTTTTT. Its protein product is CASSQTGVEKLFF.